The 27 T cell receptor beta chains below were found in one sample sequenced in a study of PD-1 blockade in classical Hodgkin lymphoma. Noted time point: cycle 4 day 1 (C4D1), after around six weeks of nivolumab. Each and every patient relapsed after autologous stem cell transplantation, and patients got differing brentuximab vedotin exposure. Assay used: immunoSEQ multiplex PCR; TCRdb lists only in-frame clones, some missing. The sample holds 20,000 to 25,000 clones, about 70% seen once. Material: peripheral blood mononuclear cells (PBMCs), obtained before the fourth cycle of nivolumab. The source is a human donor with classical Hodgkin lymphoma.

V usage is TRBV18 and J usage is TRBJ1-2, with 10 bases lining up with TRBD1. The CDR3 totals 15 residues. CDR1 is KGHSH and CDR2 is LQKENI in the germline V gene. J lost 7 bases, V lost 3 bases, and 8 bases had no gene match. For the CDR3, the DNA is TGTGCCAGCTCACCTGGACAGGGGGTATTCGGTGGCTACACCTTC. It codes for CASSPGQGVFGGYTF.

This clone was picked up a small number of times. The genes are TRBV29-1 and TRBJ1-2; 9 bases map to TRBD1. J was trimmed by 5 bases and V by 3 bases; bases with no gene match: 10. CDR1 and CDR2 from the germline V gene are SQVTM and ANQGSEA. CDR3 size: 15 residues. The CDR3 DNA is TGCAGCGTTGATGAGGACAGGGGCGGCGGGTATGGCTACACCTTC. It encodes CSVDEDRGGGYGYTF.

The V call is TRBV7-2, the J call TRBJ2-3, with D unclear. CDR1 SGHTA and CDR2 FQGNSA come from the germline V gene. CDR3 length: 15 amino acids. V gave up 1 base and J gave up 0 bases, with 8 bases separating them. CDR3 DNA: TGTGCCAGCAGCTTAGACTTTACTAGCACAGATACGCAGTATTTT. Translation: CASSLDFTSTDTQYF.

This chain connects TRBV19 to TRBJ2-3; a weak D match, TRBD2 (5 bases). From germline, CDR1 is LNHDA and CDR2 SQIVND (reference sequence). V gave up 5 bases and J gave up 6 bases, with 9 bases separating them. The CDR3 extends over 12 amino acids. The DNA of the CDR3 is TGTGCCAGTAGTGCGGGCGGGGATACGCAGTATTTT. Its protein is CASSAGGDTQYF.

The rearrangement uses TRBV7-9 and TRBJ2-6, with D perhaps assigned TRBD1 or TRBD2 (5 bases each). Germline CDR1 reads SEHNR; CDR2 reads FQNEAQ (reference sequence). The V and J ends lost 2 bases and 3 bases respectively, with 14 bases between them. CDR3 size: 17 residues. As DNA, the CDR3 is TGTGCCAGCAGCTTATTCCAGGGAGATGGTGGGGCCAACGTCCTGACTTTC. Its protein is CASSLFQGDGGANVLTF.

This clone was seen only once. V gene TRBV5-1 combines with J gene TRBJ2-2, with D possibly being TRBD1 (5 bases). In germline, CDR1 is SGHRS, CDR2 YFSETQ. V was clipped by 5 bases and J by 0 bases, with 11 bases between them. There are 15 residues in the CDR3. CDR3 in amino acids: CASRGPFANTGELFF. The CDR3 DNA reads TGCGCCAGCAGGGGGCCGTTCGCGAACACCGGGGAGCTGTTTTTT.

The chain recombines TRBV6-5 with TRBJ1-2, with TRBD1 identical over 7 bases. V shed 0 bases, J shed 3 bases, and the junction held 4 bases outside the gene matches. This CDR3 is built from 15 residues. Germline V gives CDR1 MNHEY, CDR2 SVGAGI. The CDR3 sequence is CASSYSGGVDYGYTF. CDR3 nucleotides: TGTGCCAGCAGTTACTCAGGGGGCGTCGACTATGGCTACACCTTC.

The rearrangement joins TRBV5-5 to TRBJ1-1; D ambiguous. Germline CDR1 SGHKS, CDR2 YYEKEE (reference sequence). CDR3 length: 14 amino acids. V lost 4 bases and J lost 4, with 14 bases in between. The CDR3 nucleotides are TGTGCCAGCAGCCAAGTCTGGGAGGGCACTGAAGCTTTCTTT. Translated, it gives CASSQVWEGTEAFF.

This chain links TRBV10-3 with TRBJ1-2, with TRBD1 as a possible D gene (5 bases). V was cut by 6 bases and J by 8 bases, with 19 bases left in between. The CDR3 is made up of 14 amino acids. CDR1 and CDR2 (germline): ENHRY, SYGVKD. DNA of the CDR3: TGTGCCATCAGGACCGCCCAGGGACCAAGCGGCTACACCTTC. This translates into CAIRTAQGPSGYTF.

V usage is TRBV5-1 and J usage is TRBJ2-1; D possibly uses TRBD1 or TRBD2 (5 bases each). This CDR3 region has 13 residues. V was shortened by 4 bases and J by 8 bases, with 13 bases between the two germline ends. Germline loops: CDR1 SGHRS, CDR2 YFSETQ. The CDR3 sequence is CASSKGPGDEQFF. In DNA, the CDR3 is TGCGCCAGCAGCAAGGGACCGGGCGATGAGCAGTTCTTC.

The chain employs TRBV20-1 and TRBJ2-7, with D perhaps TRBD1 (5 bases). Germline assignment: CDR1 DFQATT and CDR2 SNEGSKA (reference sequence). The CDR3 is made up of 11 amino acids. The CDR3 region is CSPDSSYEQYF. The CDR3, as DNA: TGCAGCCCTGACAGCTCCTACGAGCAGTACTTC.

J is TRBJ2-7 and V is TRBV4-2, with TRBD2 identical over 8 bases. The J segment lost 3 bases and the V segment lost 5 bases, leaving 12 bases of the junction unmatched. The CDR3 runs to 16 residues. CDR1 and CDR2 (germline): LGHNA, YNFKEQ. The CDR3 DNA reads as TGTGCCAGCAGCTTGATGGCTAGCGGGCTCGTCTACGAGCAGTACTTC. This encodes CASSLMASGLVYEQYF.

The chain joins TRBV5-6 to TRBJ1-2; a possible D gene is TRBD1 (5 bases). With 7 bases removed from V and 8 bases from J, the gap between germline ends came to 15 bases. From germline, CDR1 is SGHDT and CDR2 YYEEEE. The CDR3 has 12 residues. In DNA form, the CDR3 reads TGTGCCAGCCGCCTCCAGGGCAACGGCTACACCTTC. This translates into CASRLQGNGYTF.

This clone was seen just once. Written as DNA, the CDR3 is TGTGCCAGTCGGTGGGCTAGCGGGAGACTCGAGCAGTTCTTC. Protein sequence: CASRWASGRLEQFF. The chain uses TRBV2 and TRBJ2-1; 10 bases are a match to TRBD2. The CDR3 is made up of 14 amino acids. Trimming removed 9 bases from V and 10 bases from J; junction bases left unmatched: 12. CDR1 and CDR2 from the germline V gene are SNHLY and FYNNEI. Using reference TRBV2 and TRBJ2-1 for the parts outside the CDR3, the full variable domain is EPEVTQTPSHQVTQMGQEVILRCVPISNHLYFYWYRQILGQKVEFLVSFYNNEISEKSEIFDDQFSVERPDGSNFTLKIRSTKLEDSAMYFCASRWASGRLEQFFGPGTRLTVL.

V usage is TRBV5-1 and J usage is TRBJ1-2, with D maybe TRBD1 (6 bases). CDR1 is SGHRS, CDR2 YFSETQ, per germline. CDR3 length: 13 amino acids. V shed 4 bases and J shed 8 bases, with 15 bases lying between them. CDR3 in amino acids: CASSPWGRSGYTF. The DNA for the CDR3 is TGCGCCAGCAGCCCATGGGGGCGTAGCGGCTACACCTTC.

This chain uses TRBV15 with TRBJ1-1; D might be TRBD1 (6 bases). V was shortened by 5 bases and J by 1 base, with 14 bases between the two germline ends. Germline CDR1 is LNHNV and CDR2 is YYDKDF (reference sequence). The CDR3 sequence is 15 residues long. The CDR3 nucleotides read TGTGCCACCAGCCCCGACAGGACTAGGAACACTGAAGCTTTCTTT. This encodes CATSPDRTRNTEAFF.

The chain couples TRBV7-8 to TRBJ1-5; D unclear. Trimming removed 6 bases from V and 7 bases from J, with 16 bases in between. The germline V gene encodes CDR1 SGHVS and CDR2 FQNEAQ. CDR3 length: 14 residues. CDR3 amino acids: CASSHPRDSQPQHF. CDR3 in DNA: TGTGCCAGCAGTCACCCCCGGGATTCCCAGCCCCAGCATTTT.

As regards this clone: At one of its ends the junction is not consistent with the germline gene, which may arise from a read error. The chain carries TRBV7-7 and TRBJ2-3, with D uncertain. Germline-derived CDR1 and CDR2 are SSHAT and FNYEAQ (reference sequence). This CDR3 spans 14 amino acids. The CDR3 DNA is TGTGCTAGCAGCCTGGACCGGAGCACAGATACGCAGTATTTT. Protein sequence: CASSLDRSTDTQYF.

The J gene is TRBJ1-2, the V gene TRBV5-1; D is uncertain. V was clipped by 4 bases and J by 1 base, with 11 bases between them. The CDR3 contains 14 residues. Germline CDR1 and CDR2: SGHRS and YFSETQ. CDR3 in amino acids: CASSPGVLNYGYTF. CDR3 in DNA: TGCGCCAGCAGCCCCGGGGTCCTTAACTATGGCTACACCTTC.

This clone was recorded a few times. The rearrangement uses TRBV27 and TRBJ2-4; D possibly uses TRBD1 or TRBD2 (5 bases each). Germline V gene sequence: CDR1 MNHEY, CDR2 SMNVEV (reference sequence). Trimming stripped 3 bases from V and 1 base from J, with 19 bases between. The CDR3 is 18 amino acids. CDR3: CASSLHSSGRAAKNIQYF. CDR3 DNA: TGTGCCAGCAGTTTGCACAGTTCGGGGCGAGCGGCCAAAAACATTCAGTACTTC.

V is TRBV6-5 and J is TRBJ1-1, with 10 bases fitting TRBD1. V trimming: 6 bases; J trimming: 7 bases; junction bases outside the gene matches: 2. This CDR3 comprises 12 residues. Germline V gene sequence: CDR1 MNHEY, CDR2 SVGAGI. The CDR3 DNA sequence: TGTGCCAGCAGGACAGGGGGCTATGAAGCTTTCTTT. This sequence encodes CASRTGGYEAFF.

As to this clone: The final CDR3 position lacks the conserved phenylalanine or tryptophan, pointing to a likely read error. The DNA is left out, because the CDR3 cannot be placed on it with certainty; the CDR3 is given as TCRdb lists it. The chain combines TRBV10-1 with TRBJ2-3; the table gives TRBD2 as D, unverified against the DNA. The germline V gene encodes CDR1 WNHNN and CDR2 SYGVQD (reference sequence). Ends included, the CDR3 has 9 residues. CDR3 sequence: CAQWVRREL.

V and J are TRBV2 and TRBJ2-7; D tentatively reads TRBD1 or TRBD2 (5 bases each). This CDR3 comprises 13 residues. V lost 5 bases, J lost 5 bases, and 13 bases lay in between. CDR1 and CDR2 from the germline V gene are SNHLY and FYNNEI. The CDR3 DNA follows: TGTGCCAGCAGTCGGGACCCGAGAGACGAGCAGTACTTC. Amino acids: CASSRDPRDEQYF. The full variable domain, its missing parts supplied by reference TRBV2 and TRBJ2-7, is EPEVTQTPSHQVTQMGQEVILRCVPISNHLYFYWYRQILGQKVEFLVSFYNNEISEKSEIFDDQFSVERPDGSNFTLKIRSTKLEDSAMYFCASSRDPRDEQYFGPGTRLTVT.

The rearrangement joins TRBV7-9 to TRBJ1-4; 7 bases align to TRBD1. The CDR3 runs to 15 residues. CDR1 and CDR2 (germline): SEHNR, FQNEAQ (reference sequence). J gave up 5 bases and V 5 bases, and 8 bases lay outside the gene matches. This CDR3 reads CASSQRDSRNEKLFF. The DNA of the CDR3 is TGTGCCAGCAGCCAAAGGGACAGCCGGAATGAAAAACTGTTTTTT.

The CDR3 is CASSDRAGSTEAFF. DNA of the CDR3: TGCGCCAGCAGTGATCGGGCAGGTTCCACTGAAGCTTTCTTT. The chain uses TRBV10-1 and TRBJ1-1, with D unresolved. The germline V gene encodes CDR1 WNHNN and CDR2 SYGVQD (reference sequence). This CDR3 is 14 amino acids long. V gave up 3 bases and J gave up 4 bases, with 12 bases separating them.

This chain connects TRBV6-1 to TRBJ2-2; D may be TRBD1 (6 bases). Trimming pared 6 bases from V and 7 bases from J, leaving 12 bases between. CDR3 length equals 13 residues. CDR1 and CDR2 from the germline V gene are MNHNS and SASEGT. This CDR3 is CASSLQGYGELFF. The CDR3 DNA follows: TGTGCCAGCAGCTTACAGGGATACGGGGAGCTGTTTTTT.

The chain is built from TRBV19 and TRBJ2-3, with 7 nucleotides matching TRBD2. The V segment lost 3 bases and the J segment 3 bases; nucleotides outside the gene matches: 18. This CDR3 has 19 amino acids. Per the germline V gene, CDR1 is LNHDA and CDR2 is SQIVND (reference sequence). This CDR3 is CASSIHRGRGVVGTDTQYF. Here the CDR3 DNA reads TGTGCCAGTAGTATCCATCGTGGGAGGGGAGTGGTAGGGACAGATACGCAGTATTTT.